These 2 T cell receptor beta chains share one sample of origin, sequenced in a study of CD8 T cells in ankylosing spondylitis. TCRdb re-analysed the 5' RACE reads in MiXCR, keeping a single row per CDR3 protein. The sample has 200,000 to 300,000 distinct CDR3 sequences, about 11% seen once. The sample taken for sequencing was blood, either unsorted or a sorted T cell fraction (not recorded which). Source of these receptors: a male donor with ankylosing spondylitis or in good health (not recorded which).

This clonotype was recorded many times. CDR3 bases: TGCAGCGTTGACAGGGGCTACGAGCAGTACTTC. It is translated as CSVDRGYEQYF. The V call is TRBV29-1, the J call TRBJ2-7, with D maybe TRBD1 (6 bases). Germline CDR1 SQVTM, CDR2 ANQGSEA. V was pared by 3 bases and J by 3 bases, with 6 bases between. CDR3 length: 11 amino acids.

This clonotype was counted at least ten times. This chain connects TRBV3-1 to TRBJ1-1, with D possibly matching TRBD1 (5 bases). CDR3 size: 15 residues. CDR1 is LGHDT and CDR2 is YNNKEL in the germline V gene (reference sequence). Trimming left V 4 bases short and J 6 bases short, with 18 bases between. DNA for the CDR3: TGTGCCAGCAGCCCGACAGCCGGAAGGTGGGCTGAAGCTTTCTTT. As protein: CASSPTAGRWAEAFF.